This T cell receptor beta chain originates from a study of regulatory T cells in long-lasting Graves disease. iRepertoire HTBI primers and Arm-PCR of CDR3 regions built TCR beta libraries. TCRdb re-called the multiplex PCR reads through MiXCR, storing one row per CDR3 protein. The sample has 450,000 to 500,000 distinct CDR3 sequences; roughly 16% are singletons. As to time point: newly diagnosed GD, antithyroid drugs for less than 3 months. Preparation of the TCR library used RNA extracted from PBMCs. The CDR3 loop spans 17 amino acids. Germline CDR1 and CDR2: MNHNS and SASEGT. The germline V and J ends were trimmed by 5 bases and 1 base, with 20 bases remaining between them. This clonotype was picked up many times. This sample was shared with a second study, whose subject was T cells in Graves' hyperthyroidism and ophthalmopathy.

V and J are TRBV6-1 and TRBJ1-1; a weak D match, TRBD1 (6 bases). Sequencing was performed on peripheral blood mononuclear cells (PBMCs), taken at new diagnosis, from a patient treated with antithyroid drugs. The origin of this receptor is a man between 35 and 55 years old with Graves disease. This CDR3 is CASSPHGTPRRNTEAFF. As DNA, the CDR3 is TGTGCCAGCAGTCCCCACGGGACACCGAGGAGGAACACTGAAGCTTTCTTT.